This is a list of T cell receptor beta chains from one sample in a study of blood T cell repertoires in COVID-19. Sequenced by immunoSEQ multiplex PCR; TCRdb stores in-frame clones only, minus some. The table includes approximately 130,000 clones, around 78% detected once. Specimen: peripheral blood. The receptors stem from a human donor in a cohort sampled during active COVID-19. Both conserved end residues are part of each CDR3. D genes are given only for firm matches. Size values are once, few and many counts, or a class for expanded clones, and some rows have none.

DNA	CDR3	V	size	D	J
TGCAGCGTATCCTCAGGGGGAAGTAACTATGGCTACACCTTC	CSVSSGGSNYGYTF	TRBV29-1	once	TRBD1	TRBJ1-2
TGTGCCAGCAGCACGCCGAACACAGATACGCAGTGTTTT	CASSTPNTDTQCF	TRBV5-8	-	-	TRBJ2-3
TGTGCCAGTACCCTTACCTCGGACAGCCACAAGAGGCCCCAGCATTTT	CASTLTSDSHKRPQHF	TRBV19	-	-	TRBJ1-5
TGTGCCAGCAGCTTACGGGACACTGGAAACACCATATATTTT	CASSLRDTGNTIYF	TRBV13	once	-	TRBJ1-3
TGTGCCAGCAGCCCCGGTCAGGGGAGGGTCGGGGAGCTGTTTTTT	CASSPGQGRVGELFF	TRBV5-8	few	-	TRBJ2-2
TGCGCCAGCAGCCACACCGGGACTTCCAACACTGAAGCTTTCTTT	CASSHTGTSNTEAFF	TRBV4-1	-	-	TRBJ1-1
TGTGCCAGCAGCCAGCGCGGTGGTGCAGGGGCGGCTGGCTACACCTTC	CASSQRGGAGAAGYTF	TRBV3-1/TRBV3-2	-	-	TRBJ1-2
TGTGCCAGCAGCTTAGCGCTCAGGGTCCGGGAGACCCAGTACTTC	CASSLALRVRETQYF	TRBV7-8	-	-	TRBJ2-5
TGTGCCAGCAGCTTGGGACTAGCGGGGGTTGAGCAGTTCTTC	CASSLGLAGVEQFF	TRBV5-5	-	TRBD2	TRBJ2-1
TGCGCCAGCAGCCCAGGACTAGCGGGGGGGCCAGTCGAGACCCAGTACTTC	CASSPGLAGGPVETQYF	TRBV5-1	-	TRBD2	TRBJ2-5
TGTGCCAGCAGTTACCCGAACAGGGGGCCGATGGACTATGGCTACACCTTC	CASSYPNRGPMDYGYTF	TRBV6-2/TRBV6-3	few	TRBD1	TRBJ1-2
TGTGCCAGCAGCTTGAGGACGGCGGGCGGGGGCAATCAGCCCCAGCATTTT	CASSLRTAGGGNQPQHF	TRBV5-6	-	-	TRBJ1-5
TGCGCCAGCAGCTTGGCCGGGCAGGGGCAGAACACTGAAGCTTTCTTT	CASSLAGQGQNTEAFF	TRBV5-1	-	-	TRBJ1-1
TGTGCCAGCAGCCGGACAGAGTCTAATTCACCCCTCCACTTT	CASSRTESNSPLHF	TRBV13	-	-	TRBJ1-6
TGTGCCAGCACCAGATGGACAGGGGCGACTGGAACTGAAGCTTTCTTT	CASTRWTGATGTEAFF	TRBV28	-	TRBD1	TRBJ1-1